The entry below describes one T cell receptor beta chain. These data are taken from a study of blood T cell repertoires in COVID-19. Overall study context: The United States, Italy and Spain provided the acute and convalescent COVID-19 samples. Sources were T cells, B-cell-depleted T cells, or PBMCs; the material itself was cDNA or gDNA.

The V gene end was trimmed by 7 bases and the J gene end by 2 bases; junction bases not matched to a gene: 6. Germline lookup yields CDR1 LNHDA and CDR2 SQIVND (reference sequence). The CDR3 loop spans 14 amino acids. Original handling: Estimates of nucleated cell counts were drawn from the amplification of reference gene primers. Profiling relied on immunoSEQ multiplex PCR, and the TCRdb table lists in-frame clones only, not all of them. From that table come the V and J calls and clone size; the DNA was used to work out D and trimming. This table holds fewer than 200,000 clones, around 80% found once.

This TCR came from a woman over 75 with active or convalescent COVID-19. This sequence joins TRBV19 and TRBJ2-7, with 9 bases that match TRBD1. The sample taken for sequencing was peripheral blood. CDR3 in amino acids: CASNGGTGTYEQYF. CDR3 DNA sequence: TGTGCCAGTAACGGGGGGACAGGGACCTACGAGCAGTACTTC.